This T cell receptor (beta chain) was observed in a study of beta chain features in type 1 diabetes. Study-wide background: Sorted cells numbering around 110,000,000 were examined across all samples. Study-level points and caveats: HLA influence on TCRB rearrangement stayed unresolved here. Moderate yet significant TCRB CDR3 shortening was seen in Type 1 diabetes patients in all four CD4+ subsets.

One heparinised draw of blood, averaging approximately 110 mL, came from each donor. CD4+ cells of the naive, central memory, regulatory and stem cell-like memory types were sorted via CD45RO/CCR7/CD25/CD127/CD95/CD27. The CDR3 extends over 15 amino acids. V lost 1 base, J lost 1 base, and 2 bases stayed unmatched. CDR1 is SGHNT and CDR2 is YENEEA in the germline V gene. Comments on this clone: Its target is unknown.

Expressed TCRB transcripts were sequenced because the entire RNA isolate underwent reverse transcription. Assay used: immunoSEQ multiplex PCR; TCRdb lists only in-frame clones, some missing. The sample has 550,000 to 850,000 clones, about an eighth seen once. The origin of this receptor is a man younger than 35 with type 1 diabetes. The specimen was naive CD4+ T cells from blood. The genes are TRBV11-3 and TRBJ2-3; the match to TRBD2 covers 7 bases. The CDR3 sequence: CASSLGSGGTDTQYF. CDR3 bases: TGTGCCAGCAGCTTAGGAAGCGGGGGCACAGATACGCAGTATTTT.